This T cell receptor beta chain came from a study of T cell responses to AZD1222 COVID-19 vaccine. CDR1 MNHNY and CDR2 SVGAGI come from the germline V gene (reference sequence). The CDR3 extends over 14 amino acids. V lost 5 bases and J lost 5; bases outside the gene matches: 8. The assay was immunoSEQ multiplex PCR, and TCRdb's table has in-frame clones only and misses some. This sample has fewer than 130,000 clones, with about 87% found just once. Sequencing used peripheral blood, obtained on day 0 of AZD1222 vaccination. The chain has TRBV6-6 and TRBJ1-1; 7 bases align to TRBD1. This clonotype originated in an adult in good health. This CDR3 reads CASSNRDRLTEAFF. The CDR3 coding sequence is TGTGCCAGCAGTAACCGGGACAGATTGACTGAAGCTTTCTTT.